Listed below are T cell receptor beta chains from one sample, sequenced in a study of blood T cell repertoires in COVID-19. Clones were read by immunoSEQ multiplex PCR, and TCRdb kept only the in-frame ones, dropping some. Here the sample spans fewer than 85,000 clones, around 90% being singletons. The sequencing input was peripheral blood. These receptor sequences come from a man in his sixties with acute or convalescent COVID-19. Both conserved end residues are part of each CDR3. The D gene is left open where the match is weak. Size tells how often a clone was seen (once, few, many) or the class of an expanded clone, and some rows leave it out.

>NA|TRBV11-2|NA|TRBJ1-5
CASSPASDQPQHF
TGTGCCAGCAGCCCAGCGAGTGATCAGCCCCAGCATTTT
>NA|TRBV11-2|NA|TRBJ1-1
CASSLDRGTEAFF
TGTGCCAGCAGCCTAGATCGGGGTACTGAAGCTTTCTTT
>NA|TRBV4-2|NA|TRBJ1-2
CASSPPLTDYGYTF
TGTGCCAGCAGCCCCCCTCTAACGGACTATGGCTACACCTTC
>NA|TRBV4-2|NA|TRBJ1-5
CASSQAGGRDQPQHF
TGTGCCAGCAGCCAAGCGGGAGGCAGGGACCAGCCCCAGCATTTT
>NA|TRBV28|TRBD1|TRBJ1-3
CASRQPGQGNTIYF
TGTGCCAGCAGACAACCGGGACAGGGAAACACCATATATTTT
>NA|TRBV20-1|NA|TRBJ1-3
CSASQGSSGNTIYF
TGCAGTGCTAGTCAGGGAAGCTCTGGAAACACCATATATTTT
>NA|TRBV5-3|NA|TRBJ2-6
CARSLLPRVSGANVLTF
TGTGCCAGAAGCCTCCTCCCTCGGGTCTCTGGGGCCAACGTCCTGACTTTC
>NA|TRBV6-2/TRBV6-3|NA|TRBJ2-1
CASSYPVRGNMGYNEQFF
TGTGCCAGCAGTTACCCGGTCCGGGGGAATATGGGTTACAATGAGCAGTTCTTC
>NA|TRBV18|TRBD1|TRBJ1-6
CASSLATGPSPLHF
TGTGCCAGCTCACTCGCGACAGGGCCGTCACCCCTCCACTTT
>NA|TRBV7-6|NA|TRBJ1-4
CASSLFSNPNEKLFF
TGTGCCAGCAGCTTATTTAGTAACCCTAATGAAAAACTGTTTTTT
>NA|TRBV6-6|NA|TRBJ1-4
CASSYSRTTTNEKLFF
TGTGCCAGCAGTTATTCCAGGACAACAACTAATGAAAAACTGTTTTTT
>NA|TRBV30|NA|TRBJ1-1
CAWLGQPNTEAFF
TGTGCCTGGCTTGGACAACCGAACACTGAAGCTTTCTTT
>NA|TRBV18|TRBD2|TRBJ2-3
CASSLPGDYTDTQYF
TGTGCCAGCTCACTTCCTGGGGACTACACAGATACGCAGTATTTT
>NA|TRBV7-9|NA|TRBJ2-3
CASSRGQISTDTQYF
TGTGCCAGCAGCCGAGGCCAAATAAGCACAGATACGCAGTATTTT
>NA|TRBV11-2|NA|TRBJ1-1
CASSPSLGEVAEAFF
TGTGCCAGCAGCCCCTCCCTAGGGGAGGTCGCTGAAGCTTTCTTT
>once|TRBV21-1|NA|TRBJ1-2
CVRYGYTF
TGTGTCCGTTATGGCTACACCTTC
>NA|TRBV7-2|NA|TRBJ1-2
CASSMQGGPDGYTF
TGTGCCAGCAGCATGCAGGGAGGGCCGGATGGCTACACCTTC
>NA|TRBV7-2|TRBD1|TRBJ1-2
CASSLGTGGNYGYTF
TGTGCCAGCAGCCTCGGGACAGGGGGTAACTATGGCTACACCTTC
>NA|TRBV5-6|TRBD2|TRBJ2-5
CASSLGGAGVRETQYF
TGTGCCAGCAGCTTGGGTGGAGCGGGAGTACGAGAGACCCAGTACTTC
>NA|TRBV19|TRBD1|TRBJ1-1
CASSPRTGGGNTEAFF
TGTGCCAGTAGTCCCCGGACAGGGGGAGGGAACACTGAAGCTTTCTTT
>NA|TRBV30|NA|TRBJ1-1
CAWNRRTEAFF
TGTGCCTGGAATCGTCGGACTGAAGCTTTCTTT
>NA|TRBV7-9|NA|TRBJ2-3
CASSLGDSTDTQYF
TGTGCCAGCAGCTTAGGAGATAGCACAGATACGCAGTATTTT
>NA|TRBV9|NA|TRBJ1-3
CASSPRQGGNSGNTIYF
TGTGCCAGCAGCCCAAGACAAGGAGGAAACTCTGGAAACACCATATATTTT
>NA|TRBV5-8|TRBD2|TRBJ2-7
CASSFLRGGPVYEQYF
TGTGCCAGCAGCTTTTTACGGGGGGGCCCAGTGTACGAGCAGTACTTC
>NA|TRBV6-5|NA|TRBJ1-1
CASSYRVNTEAFF
TGTGCCAGCAGTTACCGAGTAAACACTGAAGCTTTCTTT
>NA|TRBV4-1|NA|TRBJ2-2
CASSRGPGAGELFF
TGCGCCAGCAGCCGGGGCCCGGGGGCCGGGGAGCTGTTTTTT
>NA|TRBV6-2/TRBV6-3|NA|TRBJ2-7
CASSPWGRSSSYEQYF
TGTGCCAGCAGTCCGTGGGGGAGGTCCAGCTCCTACGAGCAGTACTTC
>NA|TRBV6-5|NA|TRBJ2-3
CATRSQGGTQYF
TGTGCCACCCGTTCGCAGGGAGGTACGCAGTATTTT
>NA|TRBV30|TRBD2|TRBJ2-5
CAWATSGGAETQYF
TGTGCCTGGGCCACAAGCGGGGGGGCGGAGACCCAGTACTTC
>NA|TRBV7-2|TRBD2|TRBJ2-1
CASIRTSGGPENEQFF
TGTGCCAGCATCCGGACTAGCGGGGGGCCGGAGAATGAGCAGTTCTTC
>few|TRBV13|TRBD2|TRBJ2-3
CASSFRLAGGPDTQYF
TGTGCCAGCAGCTTCCGACTAGCGGGGGGGCCAGATACGCAGTATTTT
>NA|TRBV20-1|NA|TRBJ1-3
CSALAGSTIYF
TGCAGTGCTTTAGCTGGAAGCACCATATATTTT
>NA|TRBV29-1|NA|TRBJ2-5
CSVEISAETQYF
TGCAGCGTTGAAATCAGCGCCGAGACCCAGTACTTC
>NA|TRBV7-8|NA|TRBJ2-7
CASSLGGQLYSYEQYF
TGTGCCAGCAGCTTAGGGGGGCAGCTCTATTCCTACGAGCAGTACTTC
>NA|TRBV19|NA|TRBJ2-2
CATWGENTGELFF
TGTGCCACCTGGGGGGAAAACACCGGGGAGCTGTTTTTT
>few|TRBV12-3/TRBV12-4|TRBD1|TRBJ1-2
CASSPDRDYGYTF
TGTGCCAGCAGTCCGGACAGGGACTATGGCTACACCTTC
>NA|TRBV6-5|TRBD1|TRBJ1-6
CASSYSPTGAGSPLHF
TGTGCCAGCAGTTACTCTCCCACAGGGGCGGGTTCACCCCTCCACTTT